One sample yielded the 17 T cell receptor beta chains listed below, sequenced in a study of monozygotic twins with inflammatory bowel disease. Following a re-call of the 5' RACE reads, TCRdb has one entry per CDR3 protein and lacks DNA. The sample holds 330,000 or so distinct CDR3 sequences. Sequencing used blood. Receptor source: a human donor with ulcerative colitis or Crohn's disease, or a healthy co-twin of an affected twin (not recorded which).

V and J are TRBV3-1 and TRBJ2-1; there is no DNA to check the TCRdb D call of TRBD2. The germline V gene has CDR1 LGHDT and CDR2 YNNKEL (reference sequence). The CDR3 consists of 16 residues. The CDR3 region is CASSQGGAGVVNEQFF.

The chain joins TRBV14 to TRBJ1-1. The germline CDR1 and CDR2 sequences are SGHDN and FVKESK. The CDR3 is 15 residues long. CDR3 loop: CASRPIDKLNTEAFF.

The genes are TRBV7-9 and TRBJ2-3. Germline CDR1 reads SEHNR; CDR2 reads FQNEAQ (reference sequence). This CDR3 region has 16 residues. The CDR3 loop reads CASSRDYLSGTDTQYF.

V and J are TRBV27 and TRBJ1-5; there is no DNA to check the TCRdb D call of TRBD1. The CDR3 is 15 amino acids. CDR1 and CDR2 (germline): MNHEY, SMNVEV (reference sequence). CDR3 amino acids: CASSLRDRTDQPQHF.

The V and J genes are TRBV30 and TRBJ1-1; TCRdb's D gene call, TRBD1, goes unchecked for lack of DNA. The CDR3 loop spans 12 amino acids. Germline assignment: CDR1 GTSNPN and CDR2 SVGIG (reference sequence). The CDR3 sequence: CAWEIRQPEAFF.

The CDR3 protein is CSAKLGTYGYTF. The V and J genes are TRBV20-1 and TRBJ1-2. CDR3 length: 12 amino acids. Germline assignment: CDR1 DFQATT and CDR2 SNEGSKA (reference sequence).

The chain employs TRBV7-9 and TRBJ2-5. The CDR3 is 13 residues long. The germline V gene encodes CDR1 SEHNR and CDR2 FQNEAQ (reference sequence). The CDR3 spells CASSLVAEETQYF.

This chain connects TRBV12-3 or TRBV12-4 to TRBJ2-2. This CDR3 comprises 14 residues. This chain's CDR3 is CASSLREGTGELFF.

The chain is built from TRBV5-1 and TRBJ2-3; TCRdb's assignment of TRBD2 cannot be checked, as there is no DNA. This CDR3 is 18 amino acids long. The V gene's germline CDR1 is SGHRS and CDR2 YFSETQ. The CDR3 loop is CASSLTGLGLSGTDTQYF. Full variable domain (remainder filled in from reference TRBV5-1 and TRBJ2-3): KAGVTQTPRYLIKTRGQQVTLSCSPISGHRSVSWYQQTPGQGLQFLFEYFSETQRNKGNFPGRFSGRQFSNSRSEMNVSTLELGDSALYLCASSLTGLGLSGTDTQYFGPGTRLTVL.

The chain joins TRBV5-1 to TRBJ2-7; no DNA is available, so the TRBD1 call from TCRdb remains unchecked. The CDR3 is 15 amino acids. Germline CDR1 is SGHRS and CDR2 is YFSETQ. Here the CDR3 reads CASSLGAGGSSEQYF.

The rearrangement links TRBV25-1 to TRBJ2-7; TCRdb's D call of TRBD2 is untestable without DNA. CDR1 and CDR2 from the germline V gene are MGHDK and SYGVNS. This CDR3 region has 12 residues. CDR3: CAKPDGGGEQYF.

The CDR3 loop is CASTDGTGSLGTEAFF. The rearrangement links TRBV28 to TRBJ1-1; TCRdb proposes TRBD1, but this gene call is untestable without DNA. The CDR3 loop spans 16 amino acids. The V gene's germline CDR1 is MDHEN and CDR2 SYDVKM.

The chain employs TRBV5-1 and TRBJ2-5; lacking DNA, the TRBD1 call made by TCRdb goes unchecked. Germline V gives CDR1 SGHRS, CDR2 YFSETQ. The CDR3 loop spans 14 amino acids. The CDR3 protein is CTSSFTGGEETQYF.

This chain connects TRBV5-5 to TRBJ1-2; checking the TCRdb D call of TRBD1 is not possible without DNA. This CDR3 is built from 14 residues. Germline lookup yields CDR1 SGHKS and CDR2 YYEKEE (reference sequence). The CDR3 sequence is CASSLEQGRYGYTF.

This chain links TRBV20-1 with TRBJ2-7; TCRdb selects TRBD2, and the lack of DNA leaves this call unchecked. The CDR3 spans 13 residues. The germline V gene encodes CDR1 DFQATT and CDR2 SNEGSKA (reference sequence). The CDR3 loop is CSAHNEGGYEQYF.

V gene TRBV20-1 combines with J gene TRBJ2-7. Looked up from germline, CDR1 is DFQATT and CDR2 is SNEGSKA (reference sequence). The CDR3 contains 16 residues. CDR3 loop: CSAREASSGSPYEQYF.

V is TRBV6-2 or TRBV6-3 and J is TRBJ1-2; the TCRdb D gene call, TRBD1, has no DNA to confirm it. The CDR3 consists of 14 residues. CDR1 MNHEY and CDR2 SVGEGT come from the germline V gene. The chain's CDR3 is CASSYSGAGYGYTF.